This T cell receptor (beta chain) is drawn from a study of blood T cell repertoires in COVID-19. Study as a whole: The United States, Italy and Spain supplied acute and convalescent COVID-19 samples.

Per the original data handling: Amplifying reference gene primers gave estimates of nucleated cell counts. Sequenced by immunoSEQ multiplex PCR; TCRdb stores in-frame clones only, minus some. That table supplies the V and J calls and clone size; D and trimming were determined from the DNA. The repertoire holds 200,000 or so clones, about 88% seen once, with 1.5% to 2% in the top ten. Source material: peripheral blood. The TCR originated in a man between 65 and 85 years old with acute or convalescent COVID-19.

CDR3 in DNA: TGTGCCAGCAGCCAGAGGGAGCCCTCGGAGCAGTACTTC. Protein product: CASSQREPSEQYF. The V call is TRBV3-1 (or the pseudogene TRBV3-2), the J call TRBJ2-7; weak D call: TRBD2 (5 bases). V was shortened by 3 bases and J by 7 bases, with 13 bases between the two germline ends. Germline assignment: CDR1 LGHDT and CDR2 YNNKEL (reference sequence). The CDR3 is made up of 13 amino acids.